These T cell receptor beta chains were read from a single sample in a study of blood T cell repertoires in COVID-19. Sequenced by immunoSEQ multiplex PCR; TCRdb stores in-frame clones only, minus some. The profile shows over 200,000 clones, nearly 90% of them singletons. Sequenced sample: PBMCs or T cells enriched from blood (not recorded which). The source is a woman between 25 and 40 years old with acute COVID-19. CDR3s include the opening cysteine and the closing phenylalanine or tryptophan. Fields, in order: V gene, J gene, D gene, clone size, CDR3 DNA, CDR3 protein. The D gene is left open where the match is weak. The size field is filled for only some rows; it gives once, few, many or a size class.

TRBV7-9	TRBJ2-7	NA	NA	TGTGCCAGCAGCCCGCGAGGCGGGGGACACCTATACGAGCAGTACTTC	CASSPRGGGHLYEQYF
TRBV18	TRBJ2-7	TRBD1	few	TGTGCCAGCTCAACGACGGGACAGGGGGCGGAGCAGTACTTC	CASSTTGQGAEQYF
TRBV19	TRBJ1-2	NA	NA	TGTGCCAGTAGTTTAGACCCTACAGGTTATTATGGCTACACCTTC	CASSLDPTGYYGYTF
TRBV6-5	TRBJ1-5	NA	NA	TGTGCCAGCAGTTTTCCGACTATTAGCAATCAGCCCCAGCATTTT	CASSFPTISNQPQHF
TRBV2	TRBJ1-2	TRBD1	NA	TGTGCCAGCAGGCTACCGGGACAGGGGTATGGCTACACCTTC	CASRLPGQGYGYTF
TRBV6-5	TRBJ2-7	TRBD1	NA	TGTGCCAGCAGTTACCGGGACAGGGGGTATTACGAGCAGTACTTC	CASSYRDRGYYEQYF
TRBV19	TRBJ1-4	TRBD1	once	TGTGCCAGTAGCCGGACAGGAGGTAATGAAAAACTGTTTTTT	CASSRTGGNEKLFF
TRBV5-5	TRBJ1-2	NA	NA	TGTGCCAGCAGCTTGCCGGGGGGCTCGATGGGCGGCTACACCTTC	CASSLPGGSMGGYTF
TRBV4-1	TRBJ1-1	NA	once	TGCGCCAGCAGCCTAGGGGCAGTGAACACTGAAGCTTTCTTT	CASSLGAVNTEAFF
TRBV10-3	TRBJ1-1	NA	NA	TGTGCCATCAGACGACCAGACAGGCCCGAAGCTTTCTTT	CAIRRPDRPEAFF
TRBV6-5	TRBJ2-6	TRBD1	NA	TGTGCCAGCAGACAGGGGCACTCTGGGGCCAACGTCCTGACTTTC	CASRQGHSGANVLTF
TRBV2	TRBJ2-1	TRBD2	NA	TGTGCCAGCAGCCGACTAGCGGGGAGGATAAATGAGCAGTTCTTC	CASSRLAGRINEQFF
TRBV2	TRBJ1-5	TRBD1	NA	TGTGCCAGCAGTGAAGTCACAGGGACAGTCAATCAGCCCCAGCATTTT	CASSEVTGTVNQPQHF
TRBV10-3	TRBJ2-7	NA	NA	TGTGCCATCACCGAACGTACTGGACTGCAGAGCGCCTACGAGCAGTACTTC	CAITERTGLQSAYEQYF
TRBV28	TRBJ1-1	NA	NA	TGTGCCAGCAGTTTAGGTCAGGATAACACTGAAGCTTTCTTT	CASSLGQDNTEAFF
TRBV5-1	TRBJ1-2	NA	once	TGCGCCAGCAGCTTGAGCGATTCGACAGTCTATGGCTACACCTTC	CASSLSDSTVYGYTF
TRBV6-5	TRBJ2-7	TRBD1	NA	TGTGCCAGCAGTCGGGACAGGTTCTACGAGCAGTACTTC	CASSRDRFYEQYF
TRBV12-3/TRBV12-4	TRBJ1-5	NA	NA	TGTGCCAGCAGTTTATCCAGGGATCAGCCCCAGCATTTT	CASSLSRDQPQHF
TRBV10-2	TRBJ1-1	NA	NA	TGCGCCAGCAGTCGGGAACCGTTGAACACTGAAGCTTTCTTT	CASSREPLNTEAFF
TRBV7-3	TRBJ2-1	NA	NA	TGTGCCAGCAGCTCCCGGGAAGGGTACAATGAGCAGTTCTTC	CASSSREGYNEQFF
TRBV9	TRBJ1-1	NA	NA	TGTGCCAGCAGTGGCGACAGGCGCCCTCAGAACACTGAAGCTTTCTTT	CASSGDRRPQNTEAFF
TRBV5-6	TRBJ2-3	NA	once	TGTGCCAGCAGCTTGTCGGCAGGGATTGCAGATACGCAGTATTTT	CASSLSAGIADTQYF
TRBV5-1	TRBJ1-3	NA	NA	TGCGCCAGCAGCTTGAAGCCTGGAAACACCATATATTTT	CASSLKPGNTIYF
TRBV7-9	TRBJ2-7	TRBD1	NA	TGTGCCAGCAGTAGGGCCGGGACAGGACCCTACGAGCAGTACTTC	CASSRAGTGPYEQYF
TRBV28	TRBJ2-3	TRBD2	NA	TGTGCCAGCAGTTTGGGAGGGGCTACAGATACGCAGTATTTT	CASSLGGATDTQYF
TRBV4-1	TRBJ1-5	TRBD1	NA	TGCGCCAGCAGCCAAGACGTGAGCCTTACCGGGACAGGGCAGCCCCAGCATTTT	CASSQDVSLTGTGQPQHF
TRBV7-9	TRBJ2-5	TRBD2	NA	TGTGCCAGCAGCTTCCTTTGGGGGGGAGAAGAGACCCAGTACTTC	CASSFLWGGEETQYF
TRBV5-1	TRBJ1-4	NA	NA	TGCGCCAGCGGACCTAAGGGAGGAAGGGAAAAACTGTTTTTT	CASGPKGGREKLFF
TRBV10-2	TRBJ1-5	TRBD1	NA	TGCGCCAGCAGTGAGTCGGGGGGGACAGGGGGCAATCAGCCCCAGCATTTT	CASSESGGTGGNQPQHF
TRBV3-1/TRBV3-2	TRBJ1-6	NA	NA	TGTGCCAGCAGCCAAGGAGCGGGGGGTTCCTATAATTCACCCCTCCACTTT	CASSQGAGGSYNSPLHF
TRBV6-5	TRBJ2-3	TRBD1	NA	TGTGCCAGCAGACTAACAGGGGTCCACACAGATACGCAGTATTTT	CASRLTGVHTDTQYF
TRBV6-2/TRBV6-3	TRBJ1-2	NA	NA	TGTGCCAGCAGTTACGCAAGGGGAAGAAACTATGGCTACACCTTC	CASSYARGRNYGYTF
TRBV6-5	TRBJ1-4	NA	NA	TGTGCCAGCAGTTACTCCCGAACGACAGATGAAAAACTGTTTTTT	CASSYSRTTDEKLFF